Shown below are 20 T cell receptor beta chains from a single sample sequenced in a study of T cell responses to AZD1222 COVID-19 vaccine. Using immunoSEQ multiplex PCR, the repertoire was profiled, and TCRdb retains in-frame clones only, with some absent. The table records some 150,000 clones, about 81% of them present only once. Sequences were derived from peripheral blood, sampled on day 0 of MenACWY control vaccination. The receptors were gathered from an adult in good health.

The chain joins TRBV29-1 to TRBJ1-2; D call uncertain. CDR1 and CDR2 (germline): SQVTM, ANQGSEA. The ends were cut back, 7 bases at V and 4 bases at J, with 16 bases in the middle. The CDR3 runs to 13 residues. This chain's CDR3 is CSAKPQGSYGYTF. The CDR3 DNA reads TGCAGCGCCAAACCACAAGGGTCCTATGGCTACACCTTC.

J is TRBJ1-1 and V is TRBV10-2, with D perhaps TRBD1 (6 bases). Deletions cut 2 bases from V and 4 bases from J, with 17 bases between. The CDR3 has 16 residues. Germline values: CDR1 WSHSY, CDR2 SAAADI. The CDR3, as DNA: TGCGCCAGCAGTGAGACAGGGAAGGGTTTGAGCACTGAAGCTTTCTTT. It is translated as CASSETGKGLSTEAFF.

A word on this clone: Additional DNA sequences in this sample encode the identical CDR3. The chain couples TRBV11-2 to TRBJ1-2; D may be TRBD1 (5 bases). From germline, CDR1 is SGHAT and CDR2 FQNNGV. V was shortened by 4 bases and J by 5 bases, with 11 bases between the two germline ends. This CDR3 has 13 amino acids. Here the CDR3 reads CASSSTGYYGYTF. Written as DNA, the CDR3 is TGTGCCAGCAGCTCCACAGGTTATTATGGCTACACCTTC. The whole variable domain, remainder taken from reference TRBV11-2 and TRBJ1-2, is EAGVAQSPRYKIIEKRQSVAFWCNPISGHATLYWYQQILGQGPKLLIQFQNNGVVDDSQLPKDRFSAERLKGVDSTLKIQPAKLEDSAVYLCASSSTGYYGYTFGSGTRLTVV.

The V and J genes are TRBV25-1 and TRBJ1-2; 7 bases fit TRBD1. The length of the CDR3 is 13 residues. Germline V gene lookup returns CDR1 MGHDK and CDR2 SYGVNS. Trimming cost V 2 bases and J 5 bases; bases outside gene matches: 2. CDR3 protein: CASSEGGQYGYTF. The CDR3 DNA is TGTGCCAGCAGTGAAGGGGGACAGTATGGCTACACCTTC.

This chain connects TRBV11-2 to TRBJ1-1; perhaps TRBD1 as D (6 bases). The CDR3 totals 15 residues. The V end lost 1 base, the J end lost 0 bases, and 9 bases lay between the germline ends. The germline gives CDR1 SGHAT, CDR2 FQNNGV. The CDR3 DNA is TGTGCCAGCAGCTTAGTAGGGGGGTTGAACACTGAAGCTTTCTTT. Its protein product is CASSLVGGLNTEAFF.

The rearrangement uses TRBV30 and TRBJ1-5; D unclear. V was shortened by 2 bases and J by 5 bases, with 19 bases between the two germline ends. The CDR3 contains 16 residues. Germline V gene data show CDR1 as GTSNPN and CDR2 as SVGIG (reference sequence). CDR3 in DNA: TGTGCCTGGAGTCTGTATGGGGTAGGGCGATATCAGCCCCAGCATTTT. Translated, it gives CAWSLYGVGRYQPQHF.

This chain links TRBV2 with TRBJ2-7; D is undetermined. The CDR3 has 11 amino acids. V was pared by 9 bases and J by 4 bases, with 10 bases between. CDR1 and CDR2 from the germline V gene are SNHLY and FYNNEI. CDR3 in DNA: TGTGCCAGTCGAGAAAGTTACGAGCAGTACTTC. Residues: CASRESYEQYF.

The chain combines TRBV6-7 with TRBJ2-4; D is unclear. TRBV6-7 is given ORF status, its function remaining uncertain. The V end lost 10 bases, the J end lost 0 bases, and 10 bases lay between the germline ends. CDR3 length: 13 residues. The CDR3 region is CAIPRRAKNIQYF. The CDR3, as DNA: TGTGCCATTCCCAGACGAGCCAAAAACATTCAGTACTTC.

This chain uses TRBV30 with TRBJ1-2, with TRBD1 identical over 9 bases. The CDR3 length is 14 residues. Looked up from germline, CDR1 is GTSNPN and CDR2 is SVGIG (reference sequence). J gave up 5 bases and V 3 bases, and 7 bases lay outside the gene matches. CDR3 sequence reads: CAWRATGGKYGYTF. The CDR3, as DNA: TGTGCCTGGAGAGCGACAGGGGGGAAATATGGCTACACCTTC.

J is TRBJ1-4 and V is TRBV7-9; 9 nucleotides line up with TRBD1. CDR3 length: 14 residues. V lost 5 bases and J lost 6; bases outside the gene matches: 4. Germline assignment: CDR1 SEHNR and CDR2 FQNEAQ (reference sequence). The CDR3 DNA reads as TGTGCCAGCAGCCAGGACAGGGGCGATGAAAAACTGTTTTTT. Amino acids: CASSQDRGDEKLFF.

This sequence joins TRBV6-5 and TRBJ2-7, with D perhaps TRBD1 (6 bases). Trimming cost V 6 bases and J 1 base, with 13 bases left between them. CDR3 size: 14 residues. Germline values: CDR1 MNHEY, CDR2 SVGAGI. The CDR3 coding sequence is TGTGCCAGCAGCACAGGGAAGGGGTCCTACGAGCAGTACGTC. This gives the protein CASSTGKGSYEQYV.

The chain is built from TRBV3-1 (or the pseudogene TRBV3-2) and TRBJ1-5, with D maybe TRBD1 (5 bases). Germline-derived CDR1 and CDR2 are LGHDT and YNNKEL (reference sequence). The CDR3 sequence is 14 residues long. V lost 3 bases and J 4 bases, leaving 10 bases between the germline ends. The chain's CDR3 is CASSQGGTNQPQHF. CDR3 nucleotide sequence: TGTGCCAGCAGCCAGGGGGGGACTAATCAGCCCCAGCATTTT.

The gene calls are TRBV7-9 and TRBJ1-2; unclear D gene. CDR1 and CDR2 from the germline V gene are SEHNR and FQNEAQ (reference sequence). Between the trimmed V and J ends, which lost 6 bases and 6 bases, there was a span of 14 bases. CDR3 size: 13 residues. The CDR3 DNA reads TGTGCCAGCAGGCCCCTGACGAATAATGGCTACACCTTC. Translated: CASRPLTNNGYTF.

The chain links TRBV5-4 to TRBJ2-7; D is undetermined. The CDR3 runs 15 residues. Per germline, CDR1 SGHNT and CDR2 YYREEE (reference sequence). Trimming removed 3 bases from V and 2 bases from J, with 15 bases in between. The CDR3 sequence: CASSSTKAYPYEQYF. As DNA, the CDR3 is TGTGCCAGCAGCTCCACGAAGGCGTACCCCTACGAGCAGTACTTC.

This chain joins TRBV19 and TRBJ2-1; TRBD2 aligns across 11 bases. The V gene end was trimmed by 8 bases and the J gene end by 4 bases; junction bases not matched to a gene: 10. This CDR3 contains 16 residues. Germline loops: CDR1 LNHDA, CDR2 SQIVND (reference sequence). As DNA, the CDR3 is TGTGCCAGTTCCTGGACTAGCGGGTTCCCTTACAATGAGCAGTTCTTC. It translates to CASSWTSGFPYNEQFF.

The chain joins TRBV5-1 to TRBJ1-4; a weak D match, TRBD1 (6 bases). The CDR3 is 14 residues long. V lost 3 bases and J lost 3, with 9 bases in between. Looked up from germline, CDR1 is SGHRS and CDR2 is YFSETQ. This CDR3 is CASSSGTPNEKLFF. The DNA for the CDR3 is TGCGCCAGCAGCTCCGGGACACCTAATGAAAAACTGTTTTTT.

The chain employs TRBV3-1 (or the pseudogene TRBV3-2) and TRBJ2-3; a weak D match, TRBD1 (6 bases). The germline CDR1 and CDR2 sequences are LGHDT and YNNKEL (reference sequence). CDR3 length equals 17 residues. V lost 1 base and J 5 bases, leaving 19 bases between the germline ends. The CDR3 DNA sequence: TGTGCCAGCAGCCAAGCCCCCCACAGGGAAAGGGGAGATACGCAGTATTTT. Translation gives CASSQAPHRERGDTQYF.

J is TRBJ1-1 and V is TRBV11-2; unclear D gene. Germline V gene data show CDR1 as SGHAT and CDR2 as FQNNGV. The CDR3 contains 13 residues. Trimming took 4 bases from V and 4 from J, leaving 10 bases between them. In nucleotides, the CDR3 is TGTGCCAGCAGCTCCGCAAGCGGCACTGAAGCTTTCTTT. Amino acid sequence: CASSSASGTEAFF.

The CDR3 is CASSLWTENTEAFF. The CDR3 coding sequence is TGTGCCAGCAGCCTTTGGACGGAGAACACTGAAGCTTTCTTT. The rearrangement joins TRBV7-6 to TRBJ1-1, with D hard to call. CDR1 SGHVS and CDR2 FNYEAQ come from the germline V gene. V gave up 5 bases and J gave up 1 base, with 11 bases separating them. The CDR3 consists of 14 residues.

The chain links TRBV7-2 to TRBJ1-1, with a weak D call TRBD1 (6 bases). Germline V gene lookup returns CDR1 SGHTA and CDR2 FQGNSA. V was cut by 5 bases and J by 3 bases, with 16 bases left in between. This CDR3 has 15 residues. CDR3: CASSPMGAKDTEAFF. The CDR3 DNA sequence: TGTGCCAGCAGCCCGATGGGGGCGAAGGACACTGAAGCTTTCTTT.